This T cell receptor (beta chain) was observed in a study of blood T cells in healthy people across ages. Together with a sample-barcoded 5' primer, a J-beta primer mix was included in a second PCR lasting about 7 to 12 cycles. TCRdb redid the calling of the 5' RACE reads with MiXCR, one entry per CDR3 protein. The sample lists about 720,000 distinct CDR3 sequences; approximately 25% were seen once. The CDR3 length is 16 residues. Trimming left V 4 bases short and J 5 bases short, with 20 bases between. Germline-derived CDR1 and CDR2 are SGHTA and FQGNSA. This sample was shared with a second study, whose subject was T cells of mothers and their children.

Sequencing input: blood. This chain uses TRBV7-2 with TRBJ2-5; D may be TRBD1 (6 bases). The sequence came from a boy under 18 in good health. The CDR3 sequence is CASSSTITGIWETQYF. Here the CDR3 DNA reads TGTGCCAGCAGCTCCACCATCACAGGGATTTGGGAGACCCAGTACTTC.